What follows describes a single T cell receptor beta chain. TCRdb keeps only in-frame clones here, not all; method: immunoSEQ multiplex PCR. The data hold around 310,000 clones, with around 90% observed a single time. This specimen comes from a study of blood T cell repertoires in COVID-19. At the level of the study: Acute-phase and convalescent COVID-19 samples originated in the United States, Italy and Spain. Sample material is recorded as cDNA or gDNA derived from T cells, B-cell-depleted T cells, or PBMCs.

V lost 0 bases and J lost 3; bases outside the gene matches: 4. From germline, CDR1 is SNHLY and CDR2 FYNNEI. The CDR3 runs 16 residues. Seattle patients were enrolled during active infection and followed longitudinally. The sequenced material came from peripheral blood. The chain is built from TRBV2 and TRBJ1-3; 8 bases are shared with TRBD1. This receptor was obtained from a woman in her thirties or forties with COVID-19, enrolled during active disease. The DNA for the CDR3 is TGTGCCAGCAGTGAAGCTAGGACAGGGATTGGAAACACCATATATTTT. It codes for CASSEARTGIGNTIYF.